A single sample gave rise to the 23 T cell receptor beta chains below, sequenced in a study of OX40 agonist ivuxolimab in advanced cancers. Profiled with immunoSEQ multiplex PCR; TCRdb holds only in-frame clones, not every one. The sample records 30,000 to 40,000 clones, 89% being singletons. The specimen was CD4+ or CD8+ T cells sorted from blood, collected in a trial of the OX40 agonist ivuxolimab. The receptors here all came from an adult with an advanced solid tumor such as melanoma, head and neck, liver or kidney cancer.

This chain joins TRBV7-9 and TRBJ2-7; D is undetermined. V gave up 8 bases and J gave up 2 bases, with 13 bases separating them. Germline CDR1 reads SEHNR; CDR2 reads FQNEAQ (reference sequence). This CDR3 comprises 13 residues. CDR3: CASLGGTTYEQYF. CDR3 DNA sequence: TGTGCCAGCCTGGGTGGCACCACCTACGAGCAGTACTTC.

The V and J genes are TRBV19 and TRBJ2-3; D remains unclear. The V gene lost 3 bases and the J gene lost 4 bases, with 5 bases spanning the gap. CDR3 size: 12 residues. Germline-derived CDR1 and CDR2 are LNHDA and SQIVND (reference sequence). The CDR3 is CASSIPSDTQYF. CDR3 DNA sequence: TGTGCCAGTAGTATCCCGTCAGATACGCAGTATTTT. Full variable domain (outside the CDR3, taken from reference TRBV19 and TRBJ2-3): DGGITQSPKYLFRKEGQNVTLSCEQNLNHDAMYWYRQDPGQGLRLIYYSQIVNDFQKGDIAEGYSVSREKKESFPLTVTSAQKNPTAFYLCASSIPSDTQYFGPGTRLTVL.

The chain uses TRBV19 and TRBJ2-7, with 11 nucleotides matching TRBD2. Germline V CDR1 and CDR2: LNHDA, SQIVND (reference sequence). The trim removed 6 bases at V and 6 bases at J, leaving 7 bases unmatched. The CDR3 extends over 14 amino acids. CDR3 coding DNA: TGTGCCAGTAGCCTAACTAGCGGGAGTGGCGAGCAGTACTTC. It yields the protein CASSLTSGSGEQYF.

The chain recombines TRBV15 with TRBJ2-1; weak D call: TRBD1 (5 bases). CDR1 and CDR2 from the germline V gene are LNHNV and YYDKDF (reference sequence). Trimming cost V 6 bases and J 5 bases, with 8 bases left between them. The length of the CDR3 is 12 residues. CDR3 sequence: CATRSGNNEQFF. In nucleotides, the CDR3 is TGTGCCACCAGGTCAGGGAACAATGAGCAGTTCTTC. The variable domain in full, completed from reference TRBV15 and TRBJ2-1, reads DAMVIQNPRYQVTQFGKPVTLSCSQTLNHNVMYWYQQKSSQAPKLLFHYYDKDFNNEADTPDNFQSRRPNTSFCFLDIRSPGLGDTAMYLCATRSGNNEQFFGPGTRLTVL.

The rearrangement links TRBV28 to TRBJ2-2, with a tentative D call TRBD2 (5 bases). With 3 bases removed from V and 4 bases from J, the gap between germline ends came to 15 bases. This CDR3 contains 16 residues. Germline V CDR1 and CDR2: MDHEN, SYDVKM. CDR3 amino acids: CASSFLRTQTTGELFF. CDR3 DNA sequence: TGTGCCAGCAGTTTTCTTCGGACTCAAACCACCGGGGAGCTGTTTTTT.

V usage is TRBV28 and J usage is TRBJ2-1; 7 bases align to TRBD1. Trimming took 3 bases from V and 4 from J; bases not matched to a gene: 3. The CDR3 runs to 14 residues. CDR1 is MDHEN, CDR2 SYDVKM, per germline. The CDR3 reads CASSLGTDYNEQFF. For the CDR3, the DNA is TGTGCCAGCAGTTTGGGGACAGATTACAATGAGCAGTTCTTC.

The V and J genes are TRBV21-1 and TRBJ1-2. TRBV21-1 is a pseudogene. This CDR3 region has 17 residues. CDR3 loop: CASSIRVMRHANYGYTF. The CDR3 DNA sequence: TGTGCCAGCAGCATAAGGGTCATGAGACATGCTAACTATGGCTACACCTTC.

The chain is built from TRBV7-6 and TRBJ1-4, with D unclear. Trimming left V 1 base short and J 6 bases short, with 15 bases between. Germline loops: CDR1 SGHVS, CDR2 FNYEAQ. This CDR3 is 16 amino acids long. CDR3 region: CASSLDQPVRDEKLFF. In DNA form, the CDR3 reads TGTGCCAGCAGCTTAGATCAGCCAGTCCGGGATGAAAAACTGTTTTTT.

The CDR3 loop is CASSLRDDVDEQYF. CDR3 DNA: TGTGCCAGCAGTTTGCGGGACGACGTCGACGAGCAGTACTTC. The chain combines TRBV27 with TRBJ2-7; D perhaps matches TRBD2 (6 bases). V dropped 3 bases and J dropped 5 bases, with 14 bases sitting between them. From germline, CDR1 is MNHEY and CDR2 SMNVEV (reference sequence). This CDR3 region has 14 residues.

V and J are TRBV9 and TRBJ2-2; D remains ambiguous. Trimming took 2 bases from V and 5 from J, leaving 4 bases between them. Germline-derived CDR1 and CDR2 are SGDLS and YYNGEE. The CDR3 covers 12 residues. The CDR3 nucleotides are TGTGCCAGCAGCGTCTCAACCGGGGAGCTGTTTTTT. This sequence encodes CASSVSTGELFF.

The rearrangement links TRBV27 to TRBJ2-3; D gene ambiguous. CDR1 MNHEY and CDR2 SMNVEV come from the germline V gene (reference sequence). With 3 bases removed from V and 1 base from J, the gap between germline ends came to 17 bases. The CDR3 has 17 amino acids. CDR3 in DNA: TGTGCCAGCAGTTTGACACTCCTACGGGCGGGCACAGATACGCAGTATTTT. It specifies CASSLTLLRAGTDTQYF.

V is TRBV5-1 and J is TRBJ2-7; D perhaps matches TRBD1 (5 bases). V lost 4 bases to trimming and J lost 10 bases, with 15 bases between them. Germline assignment: CDR1 SGHRS and CDR2 YFSETQ. The CDR3 covers 12 residues. The CDR3 bases are TGCGCCAGCAGCCGTTACAAAGGGGTACAGTACTTC. Residues: CASSRYKGVQYF.

This clone has a single count. This rearrangement joins TRBV6-6 to TRBJ2-1, with D tentatively TRBD2 (6 bases). Trimming took 0 bases from V and 9 from J, leaving 6 bases between them. There are 12 residues in the CDR3. In germline, CDR1 is MNHNY, CDR2 SVGAGI (reference sequence). CDR3 bases: TGTGCCAGCAGTTACTCGGGGGGTGAGCAGTTCTTC. Translated: CASSYSGGEQFF.

This sequence joins TRBV4-1 and TRBJ2-5; possibly TRBD1 or TRBD2 for D (6 bases each). V was pared by 3 bases and J by 11 bases, with 19 bases between. Germline V gene data show CDR1 as MGHRA and CDR2 as YSYEKL. The CDR3 consists of 14 residues. DNA of the CDR3: TGCGCCAGCAGCCATGCGCCCGGAGGGGGAGAGCAGTACTTC. It encodes CASSHAPGGGEQYF.

This clone was seen a single time. The rearrangement links TRBV19 to TRBJ1-2, with 8 bases lining up with TRBD1. The J segment lost 5 bases and the V segment lost 5 bases, leaving 7 bases of the junction unmatched. This CDR3 comprises 14 residues. The germline gives CDR1 LNHDA, CDR2 SQIVND (reference sequence). DNA of the CDR3: TGTGCCAGTAGTCCCGGACAGGGTTTTTATGGCTACACCTTC. Its protein is CASSPGQGFYGYTF.

As DNA, the CDR3 is TGTGCCAGCAGTTTGACTGGCCCCAGATGGGACAATGAGCAGTTCTTC. It yields the protein CASSLTGPRWDNEQFF. The chain links TRBV27 to TRBJ2-1; no firm D call. There are 16 residues in the CDR3. CDR1 is MNHEY and CDR2 is SMNVEV in the germline V gene (reference sequence). V was shortened by 3 bases and J by 5 bases, with 17 bases between the two germline ends.

The V gene is TRBV5-1, the J gene TRBJ2-7; 7 nucleotides match TRBD2. Germline CDR1 and CDR2: SGHRS and YFSETQ. The CDR3 covers 14 residues. V was clipped by 0 bases and J by 5 bases; unmatched bases: 5. CDR3 protein: CASSLGGSTHEQYF. The CDR3 DNA is TGCGCCAGCAGCTTGGGCGGGAGTACCCACGAGCAGTACTTC.

The chain couples TRBV7-9 to TRBJ2-7, with D perhaps matching TRBD2 (6 bases). The germline CDR1 and CDR2 sequences are SEHNR and FQNEAQ (reference sequence). Trimming pared 5 bases from V and 0 bases from J, leaving 14 bases between. The CDR3 consists of 15 residues. CDR3 bases: TGTGCCAGCAGCCCCTCTGGGGGGTACTCCTACGAGCAGTACTTC. The encoded protein is CASSPSGGYSYEQYF.

This clone was recorded only once. The chain joins TRBV14 to TRBJ2-1, with D perhaps TRBD2 (6 bases). The CDR3 has 13 residues. Trimming removed 5 bases at V and 8 bases at J, with 13 bases between. Germline CDR1 SGHDN, CDR2 FVKESK. Here the CDR3 reads CASSYPAGYEQFF. The CDR3 DNA sequence: TGTGCCAGCAGCTACCCGGCGGGGTATGAGCAGTTCTTC.

The gene calls are TRBV5-4 and TRBJ2-7, with 8 bases matching TRBD2. This CDR3 comprises 15 residues. Germline V gene data show CDR1 as SGHNT and CDR2 as YYREEE (reference sequence). V shed 0 bases and J 2 bases; nucleotides not matched to a gene: 4. Here the CDR3 reads CASSLGGLGAYEQYF. DNA of the CDR3: TGTGCCAGCAGCTTGGGGGGACTAGGGGCCTACGAGCAGTACTTC.

The DNA of the CDR3 is TGTGCCAGCAGCTTAGAGGACTCCCGGGTTATTCTTTTTTCGGGGGAAGCTTTCTTT. This sequence encodes CASSLEDSRVILFSGEAFF. J is TRBJ1-1 and V is TRBV11-3; D gene uncertain. V was shortened by 0 bases and J by 8 bases, with 28 bases between the two germline ends. The CDR3 length is 19 residues. Germline V gene lookup returns CDR1 SGHNT and CDR2 YENEEA.

The CDR3 loop reads CSVPSSGSVGNEQFF. The CDR3 bases are TGCAGCGTCCCCTCTAGCGGGAGTGTTGGCAATGAGCAGTTCTTC. This chain joins TRBV29-1 and TRBJ2-1; TRBD2 matches 10 bases. With V trimmed by 6 bases and J by 6 bases, 11 bases remained unmatched. CDR1 and CDR2 (germline): SQVTM, ANQGSEA. This CDR3 has 15 residues.

This clone was observed a few times. The chain joins TRBV15 to TRBJ2-7; TRBD2 matches 16 bases. Germline CDR1 LNHNV, CDR2 YYDKDF (reference sequence). This CDR3 spans 15 amino acids. V was clipped by 3 bases and J by 9 bases; unmatched bases: 5. CDR3 in DNA: TGTGCCACCAGCAGCGCCGGGACTAGCGGGGGGGGGCAGTACTTC. Translation: CATSSAGTSGGGQYF.